This passage covers 11 T cell receptor beta chains from one sample sequenced in a study of tumor-infiltrating lymphocytes in primary liver carcinoma. Synthesis of TCR beta cDNA was carried out from around 500 ng total RNA with a constant-region primer. Investigators got TCR beta libraries out of three nested multiplex PCR rounds, done with slightly modified ARM-PCR. Rounds one and two of PCR, each of around 9 cycles, were primed with TRBV1-TRBV30 forward primers and a C-beta reverse primer. TCRdb itself ran the multiplex PCR reads through MiXCR, one entry per CDR3 protein. The data hold roughly 70,000 distinct CDR3 sequences, with over 60% observed a single time. Co-extracting RNA and DNA was done with roughly 17-31 mg of unsorted bulk tissue as input. Specimen: liver tumor tissue from sampling region 4. Subset reported: tumor region T4, right-lateral pole. The receptors were sampled from a man aged 35 to 55 with primary liver carcinoma and hepatitis B virus infection.

This clonotype was counted only a few times. Without the conserved terminal phenylalanine or tryptophan, this CDR3 likely stems from a read error. The chain links TRBV6-2 or TRBV6-3 to TRBJ1-1, with D unresolved. This CDR3 region has 13 residues. CDR1 MNHEY and CDR2 SVGEGT come from the germline V gene. V gave up 4 bases and J gave up 5 bases, with 11 bases separating them. This CDR3 is CASSSPLRTEAFY. The DNA of the CDR3 is TGTGCCAGCAGTTCCCCCCTTCGTACTGAAGCTTTCTAT.

For this clonotype: Sequence at one end of the junction differs from germline and may be a read error. The rearrangement uses TRBV4-3 and TRBJ1-5; 9 positions match TRBD1. CDR1 and CDR2 (germline): LGHNA, YSLEER. This CDR3 is built from 17 residues. CDR3 sequence (DNA): TGCGCCAGCAGCCAAACTATACAGGGGGCCGGCAATCAGTCCCAGCATTTT. Residues: CASSQTIQGAGNQSQHF.

Notes on this clonotype: Because it lacks the conserved phenylalanine or tryptophan at the end, this CDR3 is likely a read error. This chain joins TRBV6-5 and TRBJ2-2; 7 bases map to TRBD2. V gave up 5 bases and J gave up 7 bases; unmatched junction bases: 7. Germline V gene sequence: CDR1 MNHEY, CDR2 SVGAGI. This CDR3 region has 14 residues. CDR3 sequence: CASSLAVLNGELFY. The CDR3 bases are TGTGCCAGCAGTCTAGCGGTCCTCAACGGGGAGCTGTTTTAT.

The chain links TRBV9 to TRBJ2-1, with TRBD2 matching 8 bases. V was clipped by 0 bases and J by 7 bases; unmatched bases: 9. This CDR3 is 16 amino acids long. Germline V gives CDR1 SGDLS, CDR2 YYNGEE. The CDR3 here is CASSVGSGSRWNEQFF. CDR3 DNA sequence: TGTGCCAGCAGCGTAGGAAGCGGGAGTCGCTGGAATGAGCAGTTCTTC.

Concerning this clonotype itself: A read error may be the cause here, since a much bigger clone is one base away. J is TRBJ2-2 and V is TRBV28; D may be TRBD2 (5 bases). The CDR3 spans 14 residues. The germline V gene encodes CDR1 MDHEN and CDR2 SYDVKM. Written as DNA, the CDR3 is TGTGTCAGCACAAGAGGGCAGAACACCGGGGAGCTGTTTTTT. Its translation: CVSTRGQNTGELFF. Using reference TRBV28 and TRBJ2-2 for the parts outside the CDR3, the full variable domain is DVKVTQSSRYLVKRTGEKVFLECVQDMDHENMFWYRQDPGLGLRLIYFSYDVKMKEKGDIPEGYSVSREKKERFSLILESASTNQTSMYLCVSTRGQNTGELFFGEGSRLTVL.

This clonotype was picked up many times. The V and J genes are TRBV6-2 or TRBV6-3 and TRBJ2-3; D gene uncertain. V was cut by 6 bases and J by 9 bases, with 13 bases left in between. Germline V gives CDR1 MNHEY, CDR2 SVGEGT. This CDR3 is 12 amino acids long. CDR3 in amino acids: CASRPSAETQYF. Here the CDR3 DNA reads TGTGCCAGCAGGCCCTCTGCGGAAACGCAGTATTTT.

Comments on this clonotype: A junction boundary mismatches the germline segment, possibly from a read error. The rearrangement joins TRBV11-2 to TRBJ2-5; D is perhaps TRBD2 (5 bases). There are 15 residues in the CDR3. Germline CDR1 reads SGHAT; CDR2 reads FQNNGV. The CDR3 DNA reads TGTGCCTGCAACTTCGAGTGGAATCAGAGGGAGACCCAATACTTC. This gives the protein CACNFEWNQRETQYF.

As to this clonotype: This is likely a read error, given that the CDR3 carries no conserved phenylalanine or tryptophan at its end. CDR3 coding DNA: TGTGCCAGCAGCCTTGGACGCCTCTCTGGAAACACCATATATCTT. Amino acids: CASSLGRLSGNTIYL. This rearrangement joins TRBV5-5 to TRBJ1-3; D not resolved. The CDR3 runs to 15 residues. Per the germline V gene, CDR1 is SGHKS and CDR2 is YYEKEE (reference sequence). V lost 4 bases, J lost 0 bases, and 11 bases lay in between.

A remark on this clonotype: Sequence at one end of the junction differs from germline and may be a read error. The chain recombines TRBV11-2 with TRBJ2-2; D perhaps matches TRBD2 (6 bases). The V gene's germline CDR1 is SGHAT and CDR2 FQNNGV. This CDR3 is 16 amino acids long. The CDR3: CASSLQPSVITGEMLF. The CDR3 nucleotides read TGTGCCAGCAGCTTACAGCCTAGCGTGATCACCGGGGAGATGTTGTTT.

Details on this clonotype: Relative to the germline gene, one junction end is altered; a read error may explain this. The CDR3 nucleotides are TGTGGCAGCAGCTTAGATCTTGGGGGGCTGAGGCTGTTTTTT. Its translation: CGSSLDLGGLRLFF. V and J are TRBV11-2 and TRBJ1-4; tentative D call: TRBD1 (6 bases). There are 14 residues in the CDR3. Germline-derived CDR1 and CDR2 are SGHAT and FQNNGV. The whole variable domain, filled in from reference TRBV11-2 and TRBJ1-4, reads EAGVAQSPRYKIIEKRQSVAFWCNPISGHATLYWYQQILGQGPKLLIQFQNNGVVDDSQLPKDRFSAERLKGVDSTLKIQPAKLEDSAVYLCGSSLDLGGLRLFFGSGTQLSVL.

As concerns this clonotype: Mismatch with germline at one junction end may stem from a read error. This rearrangement joins TRBV14 to TRBJ2-1; D might be TRBD2 (5 bases). Germline CDR1 reads SGHDN; CDR2 reads FVKESK. The CDR3 loop spans 15 amino acids. CDR3 DNA sequence: TGTGCCAGCAGCGCAGTAGGAGGAAGCTACAATGAGCAGTCCTTC. Residues: CASSAVGGSYNEQSF.